This is a list of T cell receptor beta chains from one sample in a study of cytomegalovirus exposure and HLA in healthy donors. The assay was immunoSEQ multiplex PCR, and TCRdb's table has in-frame clones only and misses some. Among roughly 90,000 clones, 80% to 90% were seen once, and the ten largest hold less than 4%. Sequencing input: PBMCs. The receptors originated from a man aged 30-40 years in good health and CMV-seropositive. Each CDR3 is given with its conserved first and last residue. D genes are given only for firm matches.

NA 17 TRBV16 CASSHHSPGLTNYGYTF
NA 15 TRBV5-1 CASSLGSAGANVLTF
TRBD1 16 TRBV11-2 CASSLVGTGGFYEQYF
NA 16 TRBV5-1 CASSSLPGHPSYEQYF
NA 13 TRBV6-5 CASSYFNGGELFF
TRBD1 16 TRBV5-1 CASSLAWDRGGTEAFF
NA 14 TRBV28 CASTRTDRSQPQHF
TRBD2 16 TRBV9 CASSVGGGSGRNIQYF
TRBD1 15 TRBV5-5 CASSLAGRGYYEQYF
NA 13 TRBV6-1 CASSPGGLNEQFF
NA 14 TRBV5-4 CASSLPGHTDTQYF
TRBD1 18 TRBV11-2 CASSWTGGLSGQTNIQYF
TRBD2 17 TRBV4-2 CASSGRDGTNGVYEQYF
NA 13 TRBV4-3 CASSLYRGQDMYF
NA 13 TRBV18 CASSEDSVNEQFF
NA 14 TRBV6-5 CASSADISNQPQHF
TRBD1 16 TRBV19 CASSPPGTGGSNEQFF
NA 13 TRBV27 CASSLVANYEQYF
TRBD2 16 TRBV5-1 CASSPGLAGVPDTQYF
NA 14 TRBV6-5 CASSYSTPGGEQYF
TRBD1 16 TRBV19 CASSIPSGQGYQPQHF
TRBD1 15 TRBV18 CASSRTGGDYQPQHF
NA 15 TRBV2 CASRDYSGARYEQYF